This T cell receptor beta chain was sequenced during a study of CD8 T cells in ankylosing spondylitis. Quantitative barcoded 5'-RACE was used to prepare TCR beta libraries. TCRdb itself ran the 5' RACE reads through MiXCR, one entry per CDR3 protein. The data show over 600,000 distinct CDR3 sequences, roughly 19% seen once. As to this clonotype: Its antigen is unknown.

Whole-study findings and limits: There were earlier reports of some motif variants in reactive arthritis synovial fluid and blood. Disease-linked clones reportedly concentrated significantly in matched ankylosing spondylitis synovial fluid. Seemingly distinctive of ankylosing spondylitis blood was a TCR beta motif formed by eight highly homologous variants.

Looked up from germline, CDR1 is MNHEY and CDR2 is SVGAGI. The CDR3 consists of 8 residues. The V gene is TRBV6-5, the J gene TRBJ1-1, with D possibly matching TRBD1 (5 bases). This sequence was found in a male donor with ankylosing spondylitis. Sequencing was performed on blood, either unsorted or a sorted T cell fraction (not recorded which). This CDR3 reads CAAGEAFF. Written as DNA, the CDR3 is TGTGCGGCAGGGGAAGCTTTCTTT.